The rows below give T cell receptor beta chains drawn from one sample of a study of blood T cell repertoires in COVID-19. Libraries were prepared by immunoSEQ multiplex PCR; TCRdb keeps only in-frame clonotypes and omits some of them. The data show roughly 90,000 clones, around four fifths seen once. The sequenced sample was peripheral blood. The receptor set was obtained from a woman over 75 with active or convalescent COVID-19. Each CDR3 is given with its conserved first and last residue. The D gene is left open where the match is weak. Expanded clones get a size class; other rows say once, few or many, or leave the size out.

TRBD1,-,TRBV14,TRBJ1-2,TGTGCCAGCAGCCGACAGGGTAACTATGGCTACACCTTC,CASSRQGNYGYTF
-,once,TRBV3-1/TRBV3-2,TRBJ2-1,TGTGCCAGCAGCCAATTGCCAGGGGTAGGCAATGAGCAGTTCTTC,CASSQLPGVGNEQFF
-,-,TRBV28,TRBJ1-1,TGTGCCATCGAGCAATGGGGGCGAAGCACTGAAGCTTTCTTT,CAIEQWGRSTEAFF
-,-,TRBV28,TRBJ2-7,TGTGCCAGCAGTTTATTAGGGGGGGGCGAGCAGTACTTC,CASSLLGGGEQYF
-,-,TRBV6-5,TRBJ1-1,TGTGCCAGCAGCCTAGAGGCAGTTATGAACACTGAAGCTTTCTTT,CASSLEAVMNTEAFF
TRBD2,-,TRBV4-2,TRBJ2-3,TGTGCCAGCAGCCAAGTGGGCGGGAGTGCAGAAGATACGCAGTATTTT,CASSQVGGSAEDTQYF
TRBD2,-,TRBV18,TRBJ2-1,TGTGCCAGCTCACCTCCGGGACTAGCGGGGGGGCATGAGCAGTTCTTC,CASSPPGLAGGHEQFF
TRBD2,-,TRBV7-2,TRBJ2-1,TGTGCCAGCAGCTTAGCTAGCGGGGGGCCCCCGATGCAGTTCTTC,CASSLASGGPPMQFF
-,-,TRBV10-2,TRBJ2-3,TGCGCCAGCAGTGAGGTGCGGGATACGCAGTATTTT,CASSEVRDTQYF
TRBD2,-,TRBV7-2,TRBJ2-5,TGTGCCAGCAGGACTACTAGCGGCCTAGGGGGGACCCAGTACTTC,CASRTTSGLGGTQYF
TRBD2,-,TRBV19,TRBJ2-7,TGTGCCAGTAGTATAGGGGCTAGCGGGAGCACCTACGAGCAGTACTTC,CASSIGASGSTYEQYF
TRBD1,-,TRBV5-1,TRBJ2-1,TGCGCCAGCAGCTTGGTGGGACAGTCCTACAATGAGCAGTTCTTC,CASSLVGQSYNEQFF
-,-,TRBV25-1,TRBJ2-7,TGTGCCAGCAGTGTTCCTGCAGCCTACGAGCAGTACTTC,CASSVPAAYEQYF
-,few,TRBV7-2,TRBJ1-3,TGTGCCAGCAGCTTAGATGGGGGAGGGAGATCTGGAAACACCATATATTTT,CASSLDGGGRSGNTIYF
TRBD2,-,TRBV6-5,TRBJ2-7,TGTGCCAGCAGTTACGGACCTAGCGGACGCTACGAGCAGTACTTC,CASSYGPSGRYEQYF
TRBD1,-,TRBV4-3,TRBJ2-3,TGCGCCAGCAGCCAAGCCTTGGACAGGTCCACAGATACGCAGTATTTT,CASSQALDRSTDTQYF
-,-,TRBV5-1,TRBJ2-1,TGCGCCAGCAGTCAGGGGAGAATCGCCTACAATGAGCAGTTCTTC,CASSQGRIAYNEQFF
TRBD1,-,TRBV6-5,TRBJ1-5,TGTGCCAGCAGTCCTTCCGGGACAGGGCGTGGACCCCAGCATTTT,CASSPSGTGRGPQHF
-,-,TRBV7-3,TRBJ1-1,TGTGCCAGCAGCTTGGGGAGTAACACTGAAGCTTTCTTT,CASSLGSNTEAFF
TRBD1,-,TRBV6-2/TRBV6-3,TRBJ1-5,TGTGCCAGCAGTTACACAGGGGCCCTTCATCAGCCCCAGCATTTT,CASSYTGALHQPQHF
-,-,TRBV19,TRBJ1-4,TGTGCCAGTAGTAGAGGGACAAGGAGGAATGAAAAACTGTTTTTT,CASSRGTRRNEKLFF
TRBD1,-,TRBV19,TRBJ2-7,TGTGCCAGTAGGCGACCGGGACAGGGGGCAGGAGAGCAGTACTTC,CASRRPGQGAGEQYF
TRBD1,-,TRBV19,TRBJ1-3,TGTGCCAGTAGTGTGGACAGGAGCTCTGGAAACACCATATATTTT,CASSVDRSSGNTIYF
-,-,TRBV6-1,TRBJ2-5,TGTGCCAGCAGTGACCCTGGGCCGGTGAAGGCCCAGTACTTC,CASSDPGPVKAQYF
TRBD1,-,TRBV19,TRBJ2-7,TGTGCCAGTAGTACGGACAGGAGCTCCTACGAGCAGTACTTC,CASSTDRSSYEQYF
-,once,TRBV7-2,TRBJ1-6,TGTGCCAGCAGCTTAGATAGTTCACCCCTCCACTTT,CASSLDSSPLHF
-,-,TRBV14,TRBJ2-1,TGTGCCAGCAGCCAAGTAGGGGATCAGTTCTTC,CASSQVGDQFF
-,-,TRBV5-1,TRBJ1-5,TGCGCCAGCAGCTTGGGTAGCGGTCAGCCCCAGCATTTT,CASSLGSGQPQHF